A selection of T cell receptor beta chains follows, all from one sample in a study of blood T cell repertoires in COVID-19. Assay: immunoSEQ multiplex PCR; the TCRdb copy retains only in-frame clones and omits some. The table has around 250,000 clones, about 90% seen once. Sequencing was performed on PBMCs or T cells enriched from blood (not recorded which). These receptors came from a human donor in a cohort exposed to, infected with or recovered from COVID-19 (not recorded which). The donor label of this sample is uncertain. The CDR3 runs from the conserved cysteine through the conserved F or W.

J	V	CDR3
TRBJ1-1	TRBV28	CASSPWQGITEAFF
TRBJ2-2	TRBV5-1	CASRRGNGGELFF
TRBJ2-1	TRBV12-3/TRBV12-4	CASSMPLSEQFF
TRBJ1-2	TRBV6-4	CASSDHSQGAASIF
TRBJ2-7	TRBV7-9	CASSPRDFSYEQYF
TRBJ2-2	TRBV6-5	CASSYSRSANTGELFF
TRBJ1-1	TRBV29-1	CSATGTMNTEAFF
TRBJ1-6	TRBV27	CASSFQGGGRSPLHF
TRBJ2-7	TRBV10-2	CASSEFGTSGVFYEQYF
TRBJ2-2	TRBV30	CAWSDSGETGELFF
TRBJ2-7	TRBV5-1	CASSRDSLSVGYF
TRBJ1-1	TRBV15	CATSRGGAVTEAFF
TRBJ1-1	TRBV3-1/TRBV3-2	CASSQARNTEAFF
TRBJ2-7	TRBV19	CASSQGGGRRNEQYF
TRBJ1-6	TRBV7-2	CASSLDRDNSPLHF
TRBJ1-1	TRBV19	CASREGYTEAFF
TRBJ1-2	TRBV6-4	CASRSQGYGYTF
TRBJ1-2	TRBV27	CASSLMAGSNYGYTF
TRBJ1-6	TRBV19	CASSIGGPNSPLHF
TRBJ2-6	TRBV9	CASSVELARGSGANVLTF
TRBJ1-2	TRBV12-5	CASGLYPGEGGYTF
TRBJ2-1	TRBV7-8	CASRPGLAGFSINEQFF
TRBJ1-1	TRBV19	CASSPLPGLSEAFF
TRBJ2-2	TRBV5-4	CASSWTAAGTGELFF
TRBJ1-1	TRBV7-3	CASSPTDRMNTEAFF
TRBJ1-4	TRBV30	CAWSTGQTEKLFF
TRBJ2-2	TRBV5-1	CASRTLASGDTGELFF
TRBJ2-3	TRBV3-1/TRBV3-2	CASGPRLAGVADTQYF
TRBJ2-7	TRBV25-1	CASSGPGQGATYEQYF
TRBJ2-7	TRBV7-3	CASSSGLAGETYEQYF
TRBJ1-2	TRBV6-2/TRBV6-3	CASSYRGGYTF
TRBJ1-4	TRBV5-4	CASSQKYNEKLFF
TRBJ1-5	TRBV11-2	CASSLGGHPNQPQHF
TRBJ2-7	TRBV27	CASSSGQGDGEQYF
TRBJ1-2	TRBV7-2	CASSLDFRGNYGYTF
TRBJ1-2	TRBV19	CASSIDRAGGGYTF
TRBJ1-5	TRBV7-9	CASSQSGSTQPQHF